One sample yielded the 25 T cell receptor beta chains listed below, sequenced in a study of blood T cell repertoires in COVID-19. TCRdb's copy holds only in-frame clones and misses some; the assay was immunoSEQ multiplex PCR. Of over 200,000 clones in the sample, around nine tenths were seen once. Sequencing input: peripheral blood. The source is a young man with active or convalescent COVID-19.

The gene calls are TRBV5-1 and TRBJ2-5, with unresolved D. CDR1 SGHRS and CDR2 YFSETQ come from the germline V gene. The ends were cut back, 4 bases at V and 3 bases at J, with 19 bases in the middle. The CDR3 extends over 16 amino acids. The CDR3 DNA reads TGCGCCAGCAGCCCCAACCTAGTAGGCAGAGAAGAGACCCAGTACTTC. Its translation: CASSPNLVGREETQYF.

The V call is TRBV2, the J call TRBJ1-5; TRBD1 might be the D (5 bases). Germline CDR1 and CDR2: SNHLY and FYNNEI. V lost 2 bases to trimming and J lost 13 bases, with 12 bases between them. This CDR3 comprises 12 residues. The DNA for the CDR3 is TGTGCCAGCAGTGAAAGGTGGGGGGATCAGCATTTT. It is translated as CASSERWGDQHF.

CDR3 in amino acids: CATSDHQGRWGTDTQYF. In DNA form, the CDR3 reads TGTGCCACCAGTGATCATCAAGGGAGGTGGGGCACAGATACGCAGTATTTT. The chain combines TRBV24-1 with TRBJ2-3; D might be TRBD2 (6 bases). The V and J ends lost 3 bases and 1 base respectively, with 16 bases between them. The germline V gene encodes CDR1 KGHDR and CDR2 SFDVKD. This CDR3 has 17 amino acids.

The J gene is TRBJ2-2, the V gene TRBV5-1; 11 nucleotides agree with TRBD2. Germline CDR1 and CDR2: SGHRS and YFSETQ. V trimming: 3 bases; J trimming: 0 bases; junction bases outside the gene matches: 4. The CDR3 length is 17 residues. The CDR3 is CASSYGTSGSNTGELFF. As DNA, the CDR3 is TGCGCCAGCAGCTACGGGACTAGCGGTTCGAACACCGGGGAGCTGTTTTTT.

The gene calls are TRBV6-2 or TRBV6-3 and TRBJ2-3; 10 bases fit TRBD2. Germline lookup yields CDR1 MNHEY and CDR2 SVGEGT. J was trimmed by 6 bases and V by 0 bases; bases with no gene match: 15. This CDR3 spans 19 amino acids. This CDR3 reads CASSYSQAGGHSVTDTQYF. DNA of the CDR3: TGTGCCAGCAGTTACTCTCAAGCGGGAGGGCACTCCGTCACTGATACGCAGTATTTT.

The chain employs TRBV9 and TRBJ2-1; no reliable D call. The V end was cut by 0 bases, the J end by 5 bases, with 6 bases between. This CDR3 region has 13 residues. CDR1 and CDR2 from the germline V gene are SGDLS and YYNGEE. For the CDR3, the DNA is TGTGCCAGCAGCGTAGACGAGGACAATGAGCAGTTCTTC. It specifies CASSVDEDNEQFF.

The chain recombines TRBV7-2 with TRBJ2-7; perhaps TRBD2 as D (6 bases). The CDR3 extends over 15 amino acids. CDR1 and CDR2 from the germline V gene are SGHTA and FQGNSA. V lost 1 base and J 7 bases, leaving 17 bases between the germline ends. CDR3: CASSLVSAGRLEQYF. Written as DNA, the CDR3 is TGTGCCAGCAGCTTAGTGTCAGCGGGCCGACTGGAGCAGTACTTC.

CDR3 bases: TGTGCCAGCAGCTTAGGGTTACAGCGGGAGCAGTACTTC. This codes for CASSLGLQREQYF. The rearrangement links TRBV11-2 to TRBJ2-7; tentative D call: TRBD2 (5 bases). There are 13 residues in the CDR3. The V and J ends lost 1 base and 7 bases respectively, with 11 bases between them. Germline CDR1 and CDR2: SGHAT and FQNNGV.

V usage is TRBV29-1 and J usage is TRBJ1-3; 7 nucleotides agree with TRBD1. Germline assignment: CDR1 SQVTM and CDR2 ANQGSEA. J was trimmed by 4 bases and V by 3 bases; bases with no gene match: 9. This CDR3 region has 15 residues. CDR3 bases: TGCAGCGTTGAGAGGGCAGGGGGAATGGGAAACACCATATATTTT. Its protein product is CSVERAGGMGNTIYF.

The chain joins TRBV19 to TRBJ2-6; 8 positions match TRBD1. Germline V gene data show CDR1 as LNHDA and CDR2 as SQIVND (reference sequence). This CDR3 has 18 amino acids. Trimming cost V 5 bases and J 0 bases; bases outside gene matches: 9. The CDR3 nucleotides are TGTGCCAGTAGTCCGGCAGGGGGCGCGGGCTCTGGGGCCAACGTCCTGACTTTC. Translated, it gives CASSPAGGAGSGANVLTF.

The chain employs TRBV12-5 and TRBJ2-5; 7 bases match TRBD2. This CDR3 is 13 amino acids long. The V segment lost 4 bases and the J segment 5 bases; nucleotides outside the gene matches: 4. CDR1 and CDR2 from the germline V gene are LGHNT and FRNRAP. CDR3 amino acids: CASGSGGRETQYF. The CDR3 nucleotides are TGTGCTAGTGGTTCGGGGGGTAGGGAGACCCAGTACTTC.

The chain combines TRBV28 with TRBJ1-5, with D possibly TRBD1 on 6 matching bases. Trimming stripped 1 base from V and 9 bases from J, with 10 bases between. The CDR3 has 13 amino acids. In germline, CDR1 is MDHEN, CDR2 SYDVKM. Here the CDR3 reads CASSLSGGLPQHF. CDR3 coding DNA: TGTGCCAGCAGTTTATCGGGGGGCTTGCCCCAGCATTTT.

The rearrangement links TRBV28 to TRBJ2-5, with TRBD2 identical over 10 bases. Germline CDR1 reads MDHEN; CDR2 reads SYDVKM. Trimming took 3 bases from V and 5 from J; bases not matched to a gene: 9. The CDR3 sequence is 16 residues long. The CDR3 DNA follows: TGTGCCAGCAGTTTCAGGCTAGCGGGAGTAGGTGAGACCCAGTACTTC. Protein: CASSFRLAGVGETQYF.

This chain uses TRBV7-3 with TRBJ2-1; 11 bases agree with TRBD2. The germline V gene encodes CDR1 SGHTA and CDR2 FQGTGA. The CDR3 runs 18 residues. After removal of 0 bases from V and 4 bases from J, the junction contained 8 bases not matched to a gene. DNA for the CDR3: TGTGCCAGCAGCTTAACAGGCGGACTAGCGGGTGTTTACAATGAGCAGTTCTTC. Protein product: CASSLTGGLAGVYNEQFF.

This chain joins TRBV6-5 and TRBJ2-5; D ambiguous. The ends were cut back, 4 bases at V and 5 bases at J, with 8 bases in the middle. This CDR3 contains 12 residues. CDR1 is MNHEY, CDR2 SVGAGI, per germline. The CDR3 coding sequence is TGTGCCAGCAGTTCCCCCGCGGAGACCCAGTACTTC. Translation gives CASSSPAETQYF.

The CDR3 nucleotides are TGTGCCAGCAGCCCGACCTCAGGGATCTCCTACAATGAGCAGTTCTTC. Its protein product is CASSPTSGISYNEQFF. This chain connects TRBV9 to TRBJ2-1, with D possibly TRBD1 on 5 matching bases. V shed 4 bases and J shed 0 bases, with 14 bases lying between them. In germline, CDR1 is SGDLS, CDR2 YYNGEE. The CDR3 runs 16 residues.

The chain uses TRBV7-8 and TRBJ2-7; D not resolved. V dropped 5 bases and J dropped 3 bases, with 20 bases sitting between them. CDR1 and CDR2 from the germline V gene are SGHVS and FQNEAQ. The CDR3 runs 16 residues. The CDR3: CASSEPLSRSYYEQYF. Written as DNA, the CDR3 is TGTGCCAGCAGCGAACCACTCTCGCGGAGTTACTACGAGCAGTACTTC.

This sequence joins TRBV10-3 and TRBJ2-3, with 7 bases matching TRBD2. The CDR3 totals 15 residues. The germline V gene has CDR1 ENHRY and CDR2 SYGVKD. V was pared by 10 bases and J by 2 bases, with 12 bases of the junction left unmatched. The CDR3 is CATGGDPFATDTQYF. In nucleotides, the CDR3 is TGTGCCACGGGGGGAGACCCATTCGCCACAGATACGCAGTATTTT.

The genes are TRBV6-5 and TRBJ1-5, with a weak D call TRBD1 (5 bases). The germline V and J ends were trimmed by 11 bases and 0 bases, with 11 bases remaining between them. The CDR3 spans 13 residues. CDR1 MNHEY and CDR2 SVGAGI come from the germline V gene. CDR3 amino acids: CAARDFSNQPQHF. The CDR3 nucleotides read TGTGCCGCGAGGGACTTTAGCAATCAGCCCCAGCATTTT.

Concerning this clone itself: Other DNA sequences in this specimen translate into the identical CDR3. This rearrangement joins TRBV28 to TRBJ1-5; TRBD1 agrees at 9 bases. The CDR3 extends over 14 amino acids. Germline values: CDR1 MDHEN, CDR2 SYDVKM. With V trimmed by 5 bases and J by 6 bases, 5 bases remained unmatched. CDR3 DNA sequence: TGTGCCAGCAGTGAACCGGGACAGGGTCAGCCCCAGCATTTT. Its protein is CASSEPGQGQPQHF. The variable domain in full, with the rest retrieved from reference TRBV28 and TRBJ1-5, is DVKVTQSSRYLVKRTGEKVFLECVQDMDHENMFWYRQDPGLGLRLIYFSYDVKMKEKGDIPEGYSVSREKKERFSLILESASTNQTSMYLCASSEPGQGQPQHFGDGTRLSIL.

The chain combines TRBV5-5 with TRBJ2-3; 7 nucleotides match TRBD2. V was clipped by 4 bases and J by 3 bases; unmatched bases: 14. Germline lookup yields CDR1 SGHKS and CDR2 YYEKEE (reference sequence). The CDR3 is 17 amino acids. CDR3 residues: CASSPRSGGGLTDTQYF. The CDR3 nucleotides read TGTGCCAGCAGCCCAAGGTCGGGGGGAGGGTTGACAGATACGCAGTATTTT.

The chain has TRBV3-1 (or the pseudogene TRBV3-2) and TRBJ1-5, with D possibly matching TRBD1 (6 bases). This CDR3 is 14 amino acids long. The V end lost 1 base, the J end lost 8 bases, and 12 bases lay between the germline ends. Germline loops: CDR1 LGHDT, CDR2 YNNKEL (reference sequence). The CDR3 loop reads CASSQGRGGEPQHF. In nucleotides, the CDR3 is TGTGCCAGCAGCCAAGGCCGGGGGGGCGAGCCCCAGCATTTT.

The chain uses TRBV18 and TRBJ2-6; 9 nucleotides match TRBD1. J lost 5 bases, V lost 6 bases, and 11 bases had no gene match. There are 17 residues in the CDR3. Germline CDR1 is KGHSH and CDR2 is LQKENI. This chain's CDR3 is CASSPTGGAGRANVLTF. CDR3 coding DNA: TGTGCCAGCTCCCCTACAGGGGGCGCGGGCCGGGCCAACGTCCTGACTTTC.

The chain couples TRBV7-3 to TRBJ2-3; a weak D match, TRBD1 (6 bases). The CDR3 has 15 amino acids. Germline values: CDR1 SGHTA, CDR2 FQGTGA. Trimming cost V 1 base and J 3 bases, with 11 bases left between them. This chain's CDR3 is CASSLNRVATDTQYF. The CDR3 bases are TGTGCCAGCAGCTTAAACAGGGTGGCAACAGATACGCAGTATTTT.

The V and J genes are TRBV7-3 and TRBJ2-1; tentatively, D is TRBD1 (7 bases). Germline CDR1 SGHTA, CDR2 FQGTGA. This CDR3 is 14 amino acids long. The V and J ends lost 1 base and 6 bases respectively, with 10 bases between them. CDR3: CASSLMQGGNEQFF. The CDR3 DNA reads as TGTGCCAGCAGCTTAATGCAGGGGGGCAATGAGCAGTTCTTC.